This is a list of T cell receptor beta chains from one sample in a study of beta chain features in type 1 diabetes. The repertoire was sequenced with immunoSEQ multiplex PCR; TCRdb's copy has only in-frame clones and lacks some. The data show hundreds of thousands of clones, about an eighth seen once. The sequenced sample was naive CD4+ T cells from blood. The receptors here all came from a man younger than 35 with type 1 diabetes. Both conserved end residues are part of each CDR3. D genes are given only for firm matches. Part of the rows lack a size; the others show once, few, many or a class for expanded clones.

TRBV7-2,TRBJ1-2,TRBD1,NA,TGTGCCAGCAGCCTCGGACAGGGGGCTAGCTATGGCTACACCTTC,CASSLGQGASYGYTF
TRBV10-2,TRBJ2-7,NA,NA,TGCGCCAGCAGTGAGTCAACAGGATGGGGGTTATCCTACGAGCAGTACTTC,CASSESTGWGLSYEQYF
TRBV29-1,TRBJ2-3,TRBD2,NA,TGCAGCGTTGGAACTAGCGGGGGGGGCTCAGATACGCAGTATTTT,CSVGTSGGGSDTQYF
TRBV6-5,TRBJ1-1,TRBD1,NA,TGTGCCAGCAGCGAGGGGGCTGGGGACACTGAAGCTTTCTTT,CASSEGAGDTEAFF
TRBV11-2,TRBJ2-7,TRBD1,NA,TGTGCCAGCAGACGGACAGGGGTCTACGAGCAGTACTTC,CASRRTGVYEQYF
TRBV7-8,TRBJ1-1,NA,few,TGTGCCAGCAGAGAATACGCCTCCGGGCCAAGGGCGGCAGCTTTCTTT,CASREYASGPRAAAFF
TRBV7-9,TRBJ1-5,TRBD1,few,TGTGCCAGCAGCACGACAGGGGGCAATCAGCCCCAGCATTTT,CASSTTGGNQPQHF
TRBV29-1,TRBJ1-1,TRBD1,few,TGCAGCGTCCACCGAGGGACAGGCCTAATGAACACTGAAGCTTTCTTT,CSVHRGTGLMNTEAFF
TRBV19,TRBJ2-1,TRBD2,NA,TGTGCCAGTAGTAGGGGAAGCGGGGTGGCTCCTAATGAGCAGTTCTTC,CASSRGSGVAPNEQFF
TRBV13,TRBJ2-5,TRBD1,few,TGTGCCAGCAGCGAGGGGGCGAAGACCCAGTACTTC,CASSEGAKTQYF
TRBV5-6,TRBJ2-3,TRBD2,few,TGTGCCAGCAGCGGACTAGCGGGCGACACCATCCACCAGTATTTT,CASSGLAGDTIHQYF
TRBV25-1,TRBJ1-4,TRBD1,few,TGTGCCACCCAGGGGGGTAATGAAAAACTGTTTTTT,CATQGGNEKLFF
TRBV14,TRBJ1-1,NA,few,TGTGCCAGCAGCCAAGACAATAACTGGGCTGAAGCTTTCTTT,CASSQDNNWAEAFF
TRBV13,TRBJ1-2,NA,few,TGTGCCAGCAGTGCCGGCCTCTCCCTGAGCAACTATGGCTACACCTTC,CASSAGLSLSNYGYTF
TRBV5-4,TRBJ2-3,NA,few,TGTGCCAGCAGCTCGGACGGACCTACAGATACGCAGTATTTT,CASSSDGPTDTQYF
TRBV10-1,TRBJ2-1,NA,NA,TGCGCCAGCAGTGCCCCGAGCTCCTACAATGAGCAGTTCTTC,CASSAPSSYNEQFF
TRBV2,TRBJ1-4,TRBD1,few,TGTGCCACCAGGACAGGGGAAAATGAAAAACTGTTTTTT,CATRTGENEKLFF
TRBV7-2,TRBJ1-2,TRBD1,NA,TGTGCCAGCAGCCCAGGACAGGGTGGTGGCTACACCTTC,CASSPGQGGGYTF
TRBV19,TRBJ1-2,NA,NA,TGTGCCAGTAGTTATAAGGTCCTAGAGGATGGCTACACCTTC,CASSYKVLEDGYTF
TRBV7-9,TRBJ1-1,NA,NA,TGTGCCAGCAGCTTAGTGGCCCCCAGGGATGGTGAAGCTTTCTTT,CASSLVAPRDGEAFF
TRBV5-4,TRBJ1-1,NA,few,TGTGCCAGCAGCGGGTCGACAGTGACTGAAGCTTTCTTT,CASSGSTVTEAFF
TRBV6-5,TRBJ2-7,NA,NA,TGTGCCAGCAGTTACTCGGCTGCGCCCCGGTTGTACGAGCAGTACTTC,CASSYSAAPRLYEQYF
TRBV7-2,TRBJ2-5,TRBD2,NA,TGTGCCAGCAGCTTAAACCCCGGGGGGGCTCGGGAGACCCAGTACTTC,CASSLNPGGARETQYF
TRBV9,TRBJ2-7,TRBD1,few,TGTGCCAGCAGCCCGGGACAGGGGGCATACGAGCAGTACTTC,CASSPGQGAYEQYF
TRBV28,TRBJ1-4,TRBD1,few,TGTGCCAGCAGGTCCTTCCACAGGGGGGATGGTGAAAAACTGTTTTTT,CASRSFHRGDGEKLFF
TRBV18,TRBJ1-5,NA,few,TGTGCCAGCCACCTCGGAGGGGTTAATCAGCCCCAGCATTTT,CASHLGGVNQPQHF
TRBV29-1,TRBJ2-4,NA,NA,TGCAGCGGGAGGGACAGCAAAAACATTCAGTACTTC,CSGRDSKNIQYF
TRBV7-9,TRBJ2-5,NA,NA,TGTGCCAGCGCGGCGGGAACGAATCTTGACGGAGAGACCCAGTACTTC,CASAAGTNLDGETQYF
TRBV18,TRBJ2-5,NA,few,TGTGCCAGCTCACCAGAGGCAAGGGAATGGGAGACCCAGTACTTC,CASSPEAREWETQYF
TRBV29-1,TRBJ1-1,TRBD1,few,TGCAGCGTTCCGGACAGGGCTGGGAACACTGAAGCTTTCTTT,CSVPDRAGNTEAFF
TRBV13,TRBJ1-5,NA,NA,TGTGCCAGCAGCTTTACGAGCAATCAGCCCCAGCATTTT,CASSFTSNQPQHF